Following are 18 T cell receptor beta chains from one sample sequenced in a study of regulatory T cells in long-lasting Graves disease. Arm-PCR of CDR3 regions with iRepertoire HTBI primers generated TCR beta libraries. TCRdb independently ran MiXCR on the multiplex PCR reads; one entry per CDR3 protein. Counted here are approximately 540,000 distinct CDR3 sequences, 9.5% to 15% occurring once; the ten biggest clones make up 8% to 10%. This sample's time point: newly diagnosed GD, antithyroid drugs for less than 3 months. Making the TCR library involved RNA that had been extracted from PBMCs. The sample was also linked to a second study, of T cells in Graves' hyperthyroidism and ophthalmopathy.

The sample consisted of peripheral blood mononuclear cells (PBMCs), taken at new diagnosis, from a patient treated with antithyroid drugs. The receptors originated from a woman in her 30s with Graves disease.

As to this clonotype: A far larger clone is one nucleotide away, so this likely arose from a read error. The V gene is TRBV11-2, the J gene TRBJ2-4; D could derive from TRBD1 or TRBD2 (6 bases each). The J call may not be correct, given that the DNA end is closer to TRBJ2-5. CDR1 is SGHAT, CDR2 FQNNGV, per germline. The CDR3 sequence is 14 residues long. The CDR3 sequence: CAGSSPGAGETQYF. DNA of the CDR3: TGTGCCGGCAGCTCACCGGGGGCAGGGGAGACCCAGTACTTC.

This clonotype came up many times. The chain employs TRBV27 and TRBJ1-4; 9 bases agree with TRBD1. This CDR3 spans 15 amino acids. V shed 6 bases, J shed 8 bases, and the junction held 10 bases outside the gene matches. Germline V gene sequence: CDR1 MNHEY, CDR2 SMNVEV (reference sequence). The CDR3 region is CASSRDRAGNEKLFF. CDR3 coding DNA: TGTGCCAGCAGCCGGGACAGGGCGGGGAACGAAAAACTGTTTTTT.

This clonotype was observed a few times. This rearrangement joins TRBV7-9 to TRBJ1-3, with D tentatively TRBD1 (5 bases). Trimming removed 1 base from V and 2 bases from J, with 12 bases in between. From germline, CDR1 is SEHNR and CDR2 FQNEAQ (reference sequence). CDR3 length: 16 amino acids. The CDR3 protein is CASSLGPAGPGNTIYF. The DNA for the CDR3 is TGTGCCAGCAGCTTAGGGCCTGCGGGACCTGGAAACACCATATATTTT.

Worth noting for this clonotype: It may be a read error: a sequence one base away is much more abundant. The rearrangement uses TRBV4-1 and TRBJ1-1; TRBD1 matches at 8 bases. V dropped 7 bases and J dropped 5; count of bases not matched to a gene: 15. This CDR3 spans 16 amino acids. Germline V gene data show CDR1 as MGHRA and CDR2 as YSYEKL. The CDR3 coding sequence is TGCGCCAGCAACTCTCTCTACAGGGGGGGCTTAACTGAAGCTTTCTTT. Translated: CASNSLYRGGLTEAFF.

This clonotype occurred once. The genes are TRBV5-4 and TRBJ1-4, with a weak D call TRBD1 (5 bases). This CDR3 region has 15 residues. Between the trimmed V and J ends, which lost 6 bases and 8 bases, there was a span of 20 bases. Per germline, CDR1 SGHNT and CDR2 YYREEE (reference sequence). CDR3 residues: CASTERPQGLEKLFF. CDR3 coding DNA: TGTGCCAGCACCGAACGACCCCAGGGACTAGAAAAACTGTTTTTT.

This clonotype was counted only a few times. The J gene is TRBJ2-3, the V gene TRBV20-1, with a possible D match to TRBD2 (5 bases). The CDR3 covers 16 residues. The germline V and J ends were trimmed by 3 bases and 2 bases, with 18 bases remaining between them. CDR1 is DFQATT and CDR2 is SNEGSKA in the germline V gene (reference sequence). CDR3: CSASRRGIGATDTQYF. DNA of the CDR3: TGCAGTGCTAGCCGGAGAGGGATAGGAGCCACAGATACGCAGTATTTT.

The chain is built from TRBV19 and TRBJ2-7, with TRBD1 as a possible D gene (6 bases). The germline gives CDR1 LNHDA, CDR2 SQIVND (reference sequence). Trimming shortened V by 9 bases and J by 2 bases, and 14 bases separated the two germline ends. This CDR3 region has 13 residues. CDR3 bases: TGTGCCAGCGGACAGAATATCCCCTACGAGCAGTACTTC. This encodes CASGQNIPYEQYF.

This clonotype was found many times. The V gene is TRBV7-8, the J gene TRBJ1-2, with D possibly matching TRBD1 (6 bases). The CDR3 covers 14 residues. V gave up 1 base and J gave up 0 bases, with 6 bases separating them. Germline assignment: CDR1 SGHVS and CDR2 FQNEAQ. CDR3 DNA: TGTGCCAGCAGCTTAGGGACAGCTAACTATGGCTACACCTTC. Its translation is CASSLGTANYGYTF. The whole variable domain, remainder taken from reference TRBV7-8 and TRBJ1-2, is GAGVSQSPRYKVAKRGQDVALRCDPISGHVSLFWYQQALGQGPEFLTYFQNEAQLDKSGLPSDRFFAERPEGSVSTLKIQRTQQEDSAVYLCASSLGTANYGYTFGSGTRLTVV.

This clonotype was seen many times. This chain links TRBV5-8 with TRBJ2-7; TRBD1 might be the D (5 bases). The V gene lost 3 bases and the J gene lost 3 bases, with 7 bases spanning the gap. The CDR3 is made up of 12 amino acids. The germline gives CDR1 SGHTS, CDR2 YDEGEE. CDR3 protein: CASSWGLYEQYF. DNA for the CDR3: TGTGCCAGCAGCTGGGGCCTCTACGAGCAGTACTTC.

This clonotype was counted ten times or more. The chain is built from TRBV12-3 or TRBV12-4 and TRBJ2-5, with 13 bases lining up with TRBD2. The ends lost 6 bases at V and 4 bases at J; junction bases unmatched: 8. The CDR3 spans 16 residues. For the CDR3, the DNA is TGTGCCAGCAGCCCCGGACTAGCGGGAGAAATAGAGACCCAGTACTTC. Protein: CASSPGLAGEIETQYF.

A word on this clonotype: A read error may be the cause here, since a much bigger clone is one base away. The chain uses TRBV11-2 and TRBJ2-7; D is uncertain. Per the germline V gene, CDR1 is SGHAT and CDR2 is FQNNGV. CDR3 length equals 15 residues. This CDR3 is CASSQGQRSLYEQYF. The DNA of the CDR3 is TGCGCCAGCAGCCAAGGCCAGAGATCCCTCTACGAGCAGTACTTC.

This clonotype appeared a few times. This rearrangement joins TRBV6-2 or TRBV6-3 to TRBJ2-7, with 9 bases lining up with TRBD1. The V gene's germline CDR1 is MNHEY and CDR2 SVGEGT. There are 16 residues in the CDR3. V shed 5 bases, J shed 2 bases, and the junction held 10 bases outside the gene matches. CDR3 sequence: CASSPPGGTGTYEQYF. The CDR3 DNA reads TGTGCCAGCAGTCCTCCTGGAGGGACAGGGACCTACGAGCAGTACTTC.

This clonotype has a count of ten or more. CDR3 sequence: CASSYSGWAGIEVSGELFF. CDR3 DNA: TGTGCCAGCAGTTACTCGGGGTGGGCAGGGATTGAGGTCTCCGGGGAGCTGTTTTTT. The chain couples TRBV6-5 to TRBJ2-2, with D maybe TRBD1 (5 bases). CDR1 MNHEY and CDR2 SVGAGI come from the germline V gene. This CDR3 has 19 amino acids. Trimming removed 0 bases at V and 6 bases at J, with 23 bases between.

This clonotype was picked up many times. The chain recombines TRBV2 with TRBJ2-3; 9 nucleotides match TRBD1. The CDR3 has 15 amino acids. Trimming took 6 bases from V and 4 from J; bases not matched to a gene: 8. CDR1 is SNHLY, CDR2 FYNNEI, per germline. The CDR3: CASRLTGGLADTQYF. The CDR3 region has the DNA TGTGCCAGCAGGTTAACAGGGGGCTTAGCAGATACGCAGTATTTT.

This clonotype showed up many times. The CDR3 sequence: CASSVETGGGYTF. For the CDR3, the DNA is TGTGCCAGCAGTGTGGAGACAGGGGGCGGCTACACCTTC. The chain combines TRBV2 with TRBJ1-2; TRBD1 matches at 10 bases. V dropped 4 bases and J dropped 8; count of bases not matched to a gene: 4. CDR1 and CDR2 from the germline V gene are SNHLY and FYNNEI. The CDR3 consists of 13 residues.

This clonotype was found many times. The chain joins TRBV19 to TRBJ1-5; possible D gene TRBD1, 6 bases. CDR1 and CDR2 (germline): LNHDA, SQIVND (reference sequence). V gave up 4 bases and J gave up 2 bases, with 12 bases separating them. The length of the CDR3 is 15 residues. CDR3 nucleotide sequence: TGTGCCAGTAGTACTACAGGGTGGGGCAATCAGCCCCAGCATTTT. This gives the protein CASSTTGWGNQPQHF.

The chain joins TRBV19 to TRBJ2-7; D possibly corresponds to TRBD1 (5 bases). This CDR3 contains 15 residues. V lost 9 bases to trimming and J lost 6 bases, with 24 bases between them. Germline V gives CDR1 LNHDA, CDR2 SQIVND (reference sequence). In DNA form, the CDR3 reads TGTGCCAGCGCCCCAAATGGGGCGGTAGCCTTCGAGCAGTACTTC. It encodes CASAPNGAVAFEQYF. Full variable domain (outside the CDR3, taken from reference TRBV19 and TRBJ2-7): DGGITQSPKYLFRKEGQNVTLSCEQNLNHDAMYWYRQDPGQGLRLIYYSQIVNDFQKGDIAEGYSVSREKKESFPLTVTSAQKNPTAFYLCASAPNGAVAFEQYFGPGTRLTVT.

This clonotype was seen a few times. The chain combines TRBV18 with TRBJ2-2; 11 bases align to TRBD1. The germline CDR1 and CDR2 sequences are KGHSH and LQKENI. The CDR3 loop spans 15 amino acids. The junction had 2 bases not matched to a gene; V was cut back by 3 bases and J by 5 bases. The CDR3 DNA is TGTGCCAGCTCACCGGGACAGGGGGAGACCGGGGAGCTGTTTTTT. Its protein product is CASSPGQGETGELFF.